These 15 T cell receptor beta chains originate from one sample sequenced in a study of shared clonotypes between healthy human individuals. The assay was immunoSEQ multiplex PCR, and TCRdb's table has in-frame clones only and misses some. Here the sample spans about 820,000 clones, roughly 92% being singletons. CD45RO-negative, CCR7-positively selected cells formed the naive CD8 fraction, excluding terminally differentiated effector memory CD45RA+ cells. The sample consisted of naive CD8+ T cells sorted from blood. The receptors were gathered from a man aged 25-40 years in good health.

J is TRBJ2-3 and V is TRBV28; TRBD2 aligns across 10 bases. The CDR3 totals 18 residues. The germline V gene has CDR1 MDHEN and CDR2 SYDVKM. V gave up 7 bases and J gave up 4 bases; unmatched junction bases: 17. This CDR3 is CASTSLLLAGLGADTQYF. For the CDR3, the DNA is TGTGCCAGCACCAGCCTCCTACTAGCGGGATTGGGCGCAGATACGCAGTATTTT.

There are a few counts of this clone. The sample contains more than one DNA sequence encoding this CDR3. This sequence joins TRBV6-5 and TRBJ2-7, with D perhaps TRBD1 (6 bases). Trimming removed 4 bases from V and 7 bases from J, with 11 bases in between. The CDR3 has 12 residues. In germline, CDR1 is MNHEY, CDR2 SVGAGI. The CDR3, as DNA: TGTGCCAGCAGTTTAACAGGGAGAGAGCAGTACTTC. This translates into CASSLTGREQYF.

V gene TRBV6-4 combines with J gene TRBJ1-2; D gene uncertain. Trimming shortened V by 0 bases and J by 6 bases, and 11 bases separated the two germline ends. This CDR3 spans 14 amino acids. Looked up from germline, CDR1 is MRHNA and CDR2 is SNTAGT. CDR3 region: CASSDSEGGNGYTF. CDR3 in DNA: TGTGCCAGCAGTGACTCGGAGGGAGGCAATGGCTACACCTTC.

This chain links TRBV6-1 with TRBJ2-7; D is undetermined. This CDR3 has 13 residues. Germline assignment: CDR1 MNHNS and CDR2 SASEGT. V shed 1 base and J shed 4 bases, with 8 bases lying between them. CDR3: CASSEEAWYEQYF. The DNA for the CDR3 is TGTGCCAGCAGTGAAGAGGCGTGGTACGAGCAGTACTTC.

The rearrangement joins TRBV5-1 to TRBJ2-7; 14 positions agree with TRBD2. The CDR3 is made up of 17 amino acids. Germline V CDR1 and CDR2: SGHRS, YFSETQ. V shed 4 bases and J 6 bases; nucleotides not matched to a gene: 12. CDR3 sequence: CASSPHAGTSGSFEQYF. As DNA, the CDR3 is TGCGCCAGCAGCCCTCACGCCGGGACTAGCGGGAGTTTCGAGCAGTACTTC.

This clone was found once. The chain uses TRBV19 and TRBJ2-1, with 10 bases aligning to TRBD2. The CDR3 totals 18 residues. Losses at the gene ends were 3 bases for V and 1 base for J; bases not matched to a gene: 9. Germline assignment: CDR1 LNHDA and CDR2 SQIVND (reference sequence). This CDR3 reads CASSILAGGGGSYNEQFF. Here the CDR3 DNA reads TGTGCCAGTAGTATCTTAGCGGGAGGCGGGGGGTCCTACAATGAGCAGTTCTTC.

In DNA form, the CDR3 reads TGTGCCAGCAGCTTAAGGACAGGGCTAAGTTTCGATGAGCAGTTCTTC. It encodes CASSLRTGLSFDEQFF. The chain recombines TRBV7-9 with TRBJ2-1; 8 bases line up with TRBD1. The CDR3 spans 16 residues. CDR1 SEHNR and CDR2 FQNEAQ come from the germline V gene (reference sequence). V shed 2 bases, J shed 8 bases, and the junction held 11 bases outside the gene matches. The variable domain in full, completed from reference TRBV7-9 and TRBJ2-1, reads DTGVSQNPRHKITKRGQNVTFRCDPISEHNRLYWYRQTLGQGPEFLTYFQNEAQLEKSRLLSDRFSAERPKGSFSTLEIQRTEQGDSAMYLCASSLRTGLSFDEQFFGPGTRLTVL.

The chain uses TRBV5-1 and TRBJ2-7, with D possibly matching TRBD1 (6 bases). The CDR3 sequence is 15 residues long. Germline values: CDR1 SGHRS, CDR2 YFSETQ. V was cut by 4 bases and J by 5 bases, with 19 bases left in between. The CDR3 spells CASSDPVGALDEQYF. CDR3 bases: TGCGCCAGCAGCGACCCGGTGGGGGCCCTCGACGAGCAGTACTTC.

The rearrangement uses TRBV19 and TRBJ2-1; D is unclear. Per the germline V gene, CDR1 is LNHDA and CDR2 is SQIVND (reference sequence). Trimming removed 5 bases from V and 5 bases from J, with 13 bases in between. The CDR3 runs to 14 residues. The CDR3 bases are TGTGCCAGTAGTCTCGGACCTAGTAACAATGAGCAGTTCTTC. Translation gives CASSLGPSNNEQFF. The full variable domain, completed using reference TRBV19 and TRBJ2-1, is DGGITQSPKYLFRKEGQNVTLSCEQNLNHDAMYWYRQDPGQGLRLIYYSQIVNDFQKGDIAEGYSVSREKKESFPLTVTSAQKNPTAFYLCASSLGPSNNEQFFGPGTRLTVL.

This sequence joins TRBV9 and TRBJ2-1; D unresolved. V lost 0 bases to trimming and J lost 6 bases, with 10 bases between them. The CDR3 contains 14 residues. CDR1 is SGDLS, CDR2 YYNGEE, per germline. CDR3 sequence reads: CASSVDASPNEQFF. Written as DNA, the CDR3 is TGTGCCAGCAGCGTAGATGCTTCCCCCAATGAGCAGTTCTTC.

This clone is a singleton in its sample. The chain joins TRBV27 to TRBJ1-1; unclear D gene. From germline, CDR1 is MNHEY and CDR2 SMNVEV (reference sequence). The V end was cut by 5 bases, the J end by 0 bases, with 10 bases between. This CDR3 is 14 amino acids long. CDR3 protein: CASSPWEMNTEAFF. Written as DNA, the CDR3 is TGTGCCAGCAGTCCTTGGGAGATGAACACTGAAGCTTTCTTT.

This sequence joins TRBV14 and TRBJ2-5; TRBD1 aligns across 10 bases. The J segment lost 4 bases and the V segment lost 3 bases, leaving 8 bases of the junction unmatched. In germline, CDR1 is SGHDN, CDR2 FVKESK. The CDR3 is 16 residues long. The CDR3 protein is CASSHARQGATETQYF. The CDR3 nucleotides are TGTGCCAGCAGCCACGCACGACAGGGGGCTACAGAGACCCAGTACTTC.

The chain has TRBV27 and TRBJ2-1, with 8 bases identical to TRBD2. There are 15 residues in the CDR3. Germline V lookup: CDR1 MNHEY, CDR2 SMNVEV (reference sequence). Trimming took 5 bases from V and 3 from J; bases not matched to a gene: 6. CDR3 in DNA: TGTGCCAGCAGTACAGCGGGACTAGGCTACAATGAGCAGTTCTTC. As protein: CASSTAGLGYNEQFF.

This clone showed up just a few times. The CDR3 bases are TGCGCCAGCAGTGACCTGGATTCTCCCTACGAGCAGTACTTC. Translating it yields CASSDLDSPYEQYF. The V and J genes are TRBV10-1 and TRBJ2-7; D gene ambiguous. Trimming removed 3 bases from V and 2 bases from J, with 11 bases in between. Germline-derived CDR1 and CDR2 are WNHNN and SYGVQD (reference sequence). The length of the CDR3 is 14 residues.

The chain has TRBV6-5 and TRBJ2-3; TRBD2 matches 11 bases. With 6 bases clipped from V and 4 bases from J, the junction kept 6 bases outside the gene matches. CDR3 size: 15 residues. Per germline, CDR1 MNHEY and CDR2 SVGAGI. The CDR3 is CASSLLAGEADTQYF. The CDR3 DNA reads as TGTGCCAGCAGCCTACTAGCGGGAGAGGCAGATACGCAGTATTTT.